The T cell receptor beta chain under discussion was sequenced for a study of shared clonotypes between healthy human individuals. Points from the study as a whole: Only blood underwent sampling, and tissue repertoires likely differ. In a few donors, approximately 5% of naive CD4 clonotypes appeared in common.

In the authors' methods: Sequence data from immunoSEQ were junction-only and lacked quality scores; consequently, filtering differed. Using immunoSEQ multiplex PCR, the repertoire was profiled, and TCRdb retains in-frame clones only, with some absent. V and J calls and clone size come straight from that table; D and trimming were deduced from the DNA. The sample yields under 200,000 clones, roughly 93% seen once. CDR1 MDHEN and CDR2 SYDVKM come from the germline V gene. Losses at the gene ends were 3 bases for V and 5 bases for J; bases not matched to a gene: 2. The CDR3 consists of 13 residues. As regards this clone: What it binds is not known.

Sequences were obtained from naive CD4+ T cells sorted from blood. This sample's subset: CD45RA+ positively selected. This chain connects TRBV28 to TRBJ2-5; 8 bases agree with TRBD2. This sequence was found in a woman aged 25 to 39 in good health. CDR3: CASSFGGGETQYF. The CDR3 nucleotides are TGTGCCAGCAGTTTTGGCGGGGGGGAGACCCAGTACTTC.